The table lists the clone carrying this T cell receptor beta chain with a count of one. The sample comes from a study of blood T cell repertoires in COVID-19. On the study more broadly: Sources were T cells, B-cell-depleted T cells, or PBMCs; the material itself was cDNA or gDNA.

This CDR3 has 13 amino acids. Germline V gene sequence: CDR1 ENHRY, CDR2 SYGVKD. Trimming removed 7 bases from V and 5 bases from J; junction bases left unmatched: 1. Here immunoSEQ multiplex PCR was the method, and the copy in TCRdb shows in-frame clones only, minus some. Of 90,000 to 130,000 clones listed, around 89% were seen once; the top ten hold less than 3.5%. The TCR originated in a woman aged 45-60 years with acute or convalescent COVID-19. The sample was peripheral blood. The genes are TRBV10-3 and TRBJ2-3, with TRBD2 identical over 12 bases. The CDR3 DNA is TGTGCCATCACTAGCGGGAGGGGAGATACGCAGTATTTT. Amino acids: CAITSGRGDTQYF.